Listed here are 11 T cell receptor beta chains from one sample, sequenced in a study of shared clonotypes between healthy human individuals. The assay was immunoSEQ multiplex PCR, and TCRdb's table has in-frame clones only and misses some. The table shows 2 million to 2.5 million clones, with less than 95% occurring only once. Input material: naive CD4+ T cells from PBMCs. Subset meaning: CD45RA+ positively selected. The source of these receptors is a man aged 18 to 29 in good health. Some clones in this sample may be carry-over from other donors' samples.

This rearrangement joins TRBV29-1 to TRBJ2-1; 10 nucleotides match TRBD2. J gave up 8 bases and V 4 bases, and 5 bases lay outside the gene matches. CDR1 and CDR2 from the germline V gene are SQVTM and ANQGSEA. The CDR3 loop spans 13 amino acids. CDR3: CSVASGRGYEQFF. DNA for the CDR3: TGCAGCGTTGCTAGCGGGAGAGGTTATGAGCAGTTCTTC.

In regard to this clone: In the same sample, other DNA sequences code for this CDR3. The gene calls are TRBV6-1 and TRBJ1-3; TRBD1 is a possible D gene (6 bases). The CDR3 is 14 residues long. CDR1 is MNHNS and CDR2 is SASEGT in the germline V gene. The germline V and J ends were trimmed by 6 bases and 0 bases, with 9 bases remaining between them. The CDR3 sequence: CASSGGGSGNTIYF. CDR3 in DNA: TGTGCCAGCAGCGGGGGCGGCTCTGGAAACACCATATATTTT.

On this clone: Distinct nucleotide sequences in the sample also encode this CDR3. The CDR3 DNA reads as TGTGCCTGGAGTGTAAAAGGGAATCAGCCCCAGCATTTT. Translation: CAWSVKGNQPQHF. This chain uses TRBV30 with TRBJ1-5; D uncertain. CDR1 and CDR2 (germline): GTSNPN, SVGIG (reference sequence). Trimming stripped 0 bases from V and 4 bases from J, with 7 bases between. CDR3 length: 13 amino acids.

This clone was counted once. Other DNA sequences of this sample code for an identical CDR3. The chain carries TRBV29-1 and TRBJ2-5; D is ambiguous. Trimming took off 4 bases at V and 2 bases at J, with 11 bases between the two ends. This CDR3 contains 13 residues. The germline V gene encodes CDR1 SQVTM and CDR2 ANQGSEA. The CDR3 protein is CSVGRRLQETQYF. In DNA form, the CDR3 reads TGCAGCGTTGGGCGCAGGCTACAAGAGACCCAGTACTTC. Filled out from reference TRBV29-1 and TRBJ2-5, the complete variable domain reads SAVISQKPSRDICQRGTSLTIQCQVDSQVTMMFWYRQQPGQSLTLIATANQGSEATYESGFVIDKFPISRPNLTFSTLTVSNMSPEDSSIYLCSVGRRLQETQYFGPGTRLLVL.

This clone was observed a handful of times. This rearrangement joins TRBV4-1 to TRBJ1-1; 9 bases line up with TRBD1. The CDR3 runs to 16 residues. Unmatched junction bases numbered 7, after V lost 4 bases and J lost 1 base. Germline V lookup: CDR1 MGHRA, CDR2 YSYEKL. The CDR3 reads CASSPGQGVSNTEAFF. In nucleotides, the CDR3 is TGCGCCAGCAGCCCGGGACAGGGCGTATCGAACACTGAAGCTTTCTTT.

The V gene is TRBV27, the J gene TRBJ2-7, with 12 bases that match TRBD1. Germline-derived CDR1 and CDR2 are MNHEY and SMNVEV (reference sequence). The CDR3 runs 14 residues. Unmatched junction bases numbered 2, after V lost 2 bases and J lost 6 bases. The CDR3 loop reads CASSLGTGGSEQYF. CDR3 nucleotides: TGTGCCAGCAGTTTAGGGACAGGGGGCTCCGAGCAGTACTTC.

The V and J genes are TRBV2 and TRBJ1-2; 12 nucleotides line up with TRBD1. The CDR3 runs to 14 residues. V lost 3 bases and J lost 9; bases outside the gene matches: 5. Germline lookup yields CDR1 SNHLY and CDR2 FYNNEI. CDR3 nucleotide sequence: TGTGCCAGCAGTGAGGGACAGGGGGCTTGGCGCTACACCTTC. This gives the protein CASSEGQGAWRYTF. Full variable domain (missing parts from reference TRBV2 and TRBJ1-2): EPEVTQTPSHQVTQMGQEVILRCVPISNHLYFYWYRQILGQKVEFLVSFYNNEISEKSEIFDDQFSVERPDGSNFTLKIRSTKLEDSAMYFCASSEGQGAWRYTFGSGTRLTVV.

This chain joins TRBV5-4 and TRBJ2-1; D may be TRBD2 (6 bases). The CDR3 extends over 14 amino acids. The germline V gene encodes CDR1 SGHNT and CDR2 YYREEE (reference sequence). The V gene lost 0 bases and the J gene lost 4 bases, with 8 bases spanning the gap. CDR3 bases: TGTGCCAGCAGCTTGGGACTAGGTTACAATGAGCAGTTCTTC. Encoded protein: CASSLGLGYNEQFF. Drawing the rest from reference TRBV5-4 and TRBJ2-1, the complete variable domain is ETGVTQSPTHLIKTRGQQVTLRCSSQSGHNTVSWYQQALGQGPQFIFQYYREEENGRGNFPPRFSGLQFPNYSSELNVNALELDDSALYLCASSLGLGYNEQFFGPGTRLTVL.

CDR3 DNA: TGTGCCAGCAGCCCCGACAGGGGGCGGACTGAAGCTTTCTTT. The encoded protein is CASSPDRGRTEAFF. The chain recombines TRBV5-6 with TRBJ1-1; 10 bases fit TRBD1. The V and J ends lost 4 bases and 5 bases, in that order; junction bases with no gene match: 5. Per germline, CDR1 SGHDT and CDR2 YYEEEE. CDR3 length: 14 amino acids.

The chain couples TRBV7-3 to TRBJ2-5; 7 bases are a match to TRBD2. This CDR3 contains 13 residues. After removal of 3 bases from V and 5 bases from J, the junction contained 3 bases not matched to a gene. Germline CDR1 reads SGHTA; CDR2 reads FQGTGA. The CDR3 DNA reads as TGTGCCAGCAGCTTTTCTAGCGGCGAGACCCAGTACTTC. As protein: CASSFSSGETQYF.

The DNA of the CDR3 is TGCGCCAGCAGCTTGCCTAGCGGGGAAGAGACCCAGTACTTC. It codes for CASSLPSGEETQYF. The chain couples TRBV5-1 to TRBJ2-5; TRBD2 agrees at 9 bases. The CDR3 runs 14 residues. Trimming removed 1 base from V and 3 bases from J; junction bases left unmatched: 1. CDR1 is SGHRS and CDR2 is YFSETQ in the germline V gene.